These 27 T cell receptor beta chains were sequenced from one sample in a study of blood T cells in healthy people across ages. Sample-barcoded 5' priming and a J-beta primer mix drove a second PCR of about 6 to 12 cycles. Via MiXCR, TCRdb re-called the 5' RACE reads, giving one row per CDR3 protein. The sample carries hundreds of thousands of distinct CDR3 sequences, roughly three fifths recorded once. Sequencing was done on a sample of blood. The receptors here all came from a man in his 60s in good health.

V gene TRBV4-2 combines with J gene TRBJ1-5; 8 nucleotides line up with TRBD1. V trimming: 1 base; J trimming: 0 bases; junction bases outside the gene matches: 14. This CDR3 region has 20 residues. Per the germline V gene, CDR1 is LGHNA and CDR2 is YNFKEQ. The CDR3 sequence: CASSQVMGGTGGVSNQPQHF. In nucleotides, the CDR3 is TGTGCCAGCAGCCAAGTTATGGGCGGGACAGGCGGGGTTAGCAATCAGCCCCAGCATTTT.

The chain joins TRBV9 to TRBJ2-1; D might be TRBD2 (6 bases). The germline V gene encodes CDR1 SGDLS and CDR2 YYNGEE. This CDR3 is built from 16 residues. Trimming took off 2 bases at V and 7 bases at J, with 19 bases between the two ends. The CDR3 nucleotides are TGTGCCAGCAGCGTCTCCGGGACTCCGGAGTGGAATGAGCAGTTCTTC. This gives the protein CASSVSGTPEWNEQFF.

V and J are TRBV12-5 and TRBJ2-1; 8 bases align to TRBD1. This CDR3 has 17 amino acids. V shed 2 bases, J shed 4 bases, and the junction held 10 bases outside the gene matches. The germline CDR1 and CDR2 sequences are LGHNT and FRNRAP. The CDR3 spells CASGLPNRGAGYNEQFF. CDR3 sequence (DNA): TGTGCTAGTGGTTTGCCCAACAGGGGGGCCGGATACAATGAGCAGTTCTTC.

The chain carries TRBV20-1 and TRBJ1-5; D remains ambiguous. V shed 6 bases and J shed 0 bases, with 12 bases lying between them. In germline, CDR1 is DFQATT, CDR2 SNEGSKA (reference sequence). The CDR3 spans 14 residues. In DNA form, the CDR3 reads TGCAGTGCCAGGTTTATCGATAGCAATCAGCCCCAGCATTTT. The encoded protein is CSARFIDSNQPQHF.

This clonotype was recorded a few times. The chain employs TRBV9 and TRBJ1-1; the D gene is possibly TRBD1 (6 bases). This CDR3 region has 16 residues. V gave up 4 bases and J gave up 1 base, with 17 bases separating them. Germline V gene sequence: CDR1 SGDLS, CDR2 YYNGEE. The CDR3: CASSPTTGRRNTEAFF. CDR3 sequence (DNA): TGTGCCAGCAGCCCCACGACAGGACGAAGGAACACTGAAGCTTTCTTT.

This clonotype was counted many times. V is TRBV12-3 or TRBV12-4 and J is TRBJ1-1, with 9 bases matching TRBD1. The V segment lost 5 bases and the J segment 4 bases; nucleotides outside the gene matches: 5. The CDR3 extends over 14 amino acids. DNA of the CDR3: TGTGCCAGCAGTCGAGGGACAGGGATCACTGAAGCTTTCTTT. This codes for CASSRGTGITEAFF.

This clonotype was seen just once. The chain has TRBV6-1 and TRBJ1-2; 9 positions agree with TRBD1. The CDR3 has 15 residues. J lost 1 base, V lost 4 bases, and 4 bases had no gene match. Germline CDR1 is MNHNS and CDR2 is SASEGT. The CDR3 sequence: CASSVDRGFNYGYTF. DNA for the CDR3: TGTGCCAGCAGTGTCGACAGGGGGTTTAACTATGGCTACACCTTC.

V is TRBV12-3 or TRBV12-4 and J is TRBJ2-5; 13 bases align to TRBD2. The J call may be in error: the DNA end matches TRBJ2-7 better. This CDR3 spans 19 amino acids. Here the CDR3 reads CASSTRQTSGGRLSDEQYF. In nucleotides, the CDR3 is TGTGCCAGCAGTACCCGTCAGACTAGCGGGGGGAGGTTGAGCGACGAGCAGTACTTC.

A word on this clonotype: Germline is not matched at one junction end, which may reflect a read error. The chain links TRBV2 to TRBJ1-6; 9 bases agree with TRBD1. The CDR3 sequence is 13 residues long. Germline values: CDR1 SNHLY, CDR2 FYNNEI. CDR3 DNA sequence: TGTGCCAGCGGGGACAGGGCACATTCACCCCCCCACTTT. It translates to CASGDRAHSPPHF.

This clonotype has only one observation. V gene TRBV2 combines with J gene TRBJ1-3; D is uncertain. The germline V gene has CDR1 SNHLY and CDR2 FYNNEI. The CDR3 is 17 residues long. With 6 bases removed from V and 0 bases from J, the gap between germline ends came to 18 bases. The CDR3 region is CASSGPRRGISGNTIYF. CDR3 DNA: TGTGCCAGCAGCGGGCCGCGGCGGGGAATCTCTGGAAACACCATATATTTT.

This clonotype occurred many times. V and J are TRBV6-1 and TRBJ1-2, with D tentatively TRBD1 (6 bases). CDR1 is MNHNS, CDR2 SASEGT, per germline. Trimming removed 6 bases at V and 8 bases at J, with 19 bases between. The CDR3 has 14 residues. This CDR3 reads CASRTGQWGHGYTF. The CDR3 bases are TGTGCCAGCAGGACTGGACAGTGGGGGCACGGCTACACCTTC.

The CDR3 spells CASSIGDDGNQPQHF. The CDR3 nucleotides read TGTGCCAGCAGCATCGGGGATGACGGGAATCAGCCCCAGCATTTT. The V and J genes are TRBV21-1 and TRBJ1-5. TRBV21-1 is reported as a pseudogene. The CDR3 has 15 amino acids.

A single count supports this clonotype. In nucleotides, the CDR3 is TGTGCCAGCAGTTATTCCCGACAGGGAGGAGATGAGCAGTTCTTC. This translates into CASSYSRQGGDEQFF. The gene calls are TRBV6-5 and TRBJ2-1, with D possibly matching TRBD1 (7 bases). Germline V gene sequence: CDR1 MNHEY, CDR2 SVGAGI. CDR3 length: 15 residues. V was clipped by 3 bases and J by 8 bases, with 17 bases between them.

As to this clonotype: A much larger clone lies a single base off, so this may be a read error. The chain combines TRBV10-3 with TRBJ1-2, with D unresolved. This CDR3 region has 13 residues. CDR1 is ENHRY, CDR2 SYGVKD, per germline. V shed 2 bases and J shed 10 bases, with 14 bases lying between them. This chain's CDR3 is CAISEGQAYVYTF. The CDR3 DNA sequence: TGTGCCATCAGTGAGGGGCAGGCTTACGTCTACACCTTC.

This clonotype was counted between two and nine times. The chain is built from TRBV12-3 or TRBV12-4 and TRBJ2-4, with D possibly being TRBD1 (5 bases). V lost 6 bases and J 0 bases, leaving 9 bases between the germline ends. CDR3 length equals 14 residues. The CDR3 region is CASSPDRAKNIQYF. The CDR3 DNA is TGTGCCAGCAGCCCTGACAGAGCCAAAAACATTCAGTACTTC.

The V call is TRBV19, the J call TRBJ1-5; D is uncertain. This CDR3 has 14 amino acids. V was pared by 7 bases and J by 3 bases, with 13 bases between. CDR1 and CDR2 from the germline V gene are LNHDA and SQIVND (reference sequence). This CDR3 is CASTPSRDNQPQHF. As DNA, the CDR3 is TGTGCCAGTACCCCCTCGCGGGACAATCAGCCCCAGCATTTT.

CDR3 nucleotides: TGTGCCAGCAGCCAGGGAGAGTTAGATCAGCCCCAGCATTTT. Encoded protein: CASSQGELDQPQHF. This chain connects TRBV3-1 to TRBJ1-5; D gene unclear. The CDR3 length is 14 residues. V lost 3 bases, J lost 5 bases, and 11 bases lay in between. Germline V gene data show CDR1 as LGHDT and CDR2 as YNNKEL (reference sequence).

This clonotype came up a few times. This sequence joins TRBV5-1 and TRBJ2-7; the match to TRBD1 covers 9 bases. Germline CDR1 SGHRS, CDR2 YFSETQ. V shed 2 bases, J shed 4 bases, and the junction held 4 bases outside the gene matches. The CDR3 consists of 14 residues. The CDR3 nucleotides read TGCGCCAGCAGCTTACCGGGACAGGGTTACGAGCAGTACTTC. This sequence encodes CASSLPGQGYEQYF.

The genes are TRBV6-5 and TRBJ2-5; possibly TRBD2 for D (6 bases). CDR1 and CDR2 from the germline V gene are MNHEY and SVGAGI. The CDR3 covers 15 residues. The ends were cut back, 5 bases at V and 3 bases at J, with 16 bases in the middle. The CDR3 bases are TGTGCCAGCAGTCGGGGACTTAGCGGCGAAGAGACCCAGTACTTC. It encodes CASSRGLSGEETQYF.

The chain uses TRBV12-3 or TRBV12-4 and TRBJ1-6, with D maybe TRBD1 (5 bases). The ends were cut back, 4 bases at V and 9 bases at J, with 13 bases in the middle. This CDR3 has 14 amino acids. CDR3 nucleotides: TGTGCCAGCAGTTCGGGACCGGGGCGTTCACCCCTCCACTTT. Residues: CASSSGPGRSPLHF.

This rearrangement joins TRBV7-8 to TRBJ2-2; perhaps TRBD1 as D (6 bases). CDR3 length: 17 residues. Trimming took off 5 bases at V and 7 bases at J, with 23 bases between the two ends. Looked up from germline, CDR1 is SGHVS and CDR2 is FQNEAQ. The CDR3: CASSPTWNRVLIGELFF. Written as DNA, the CDR3 is TGTGCCAGCAGCCCGACCTGGAACAGGGTCTTGATCGGGGAGCTGTTTTTT.

This chain uses TRBV5-1 with TRBJ2-7, with D hard to call. Germline CDR1 reads SGHRS; CDR2 reads YFSETQ. V lost 0 bases to trimming and J lost 2 bases, with 9 bases between them. CDR3 size: 14 residues. The CDR3 DNA is TGCGCCAGCAGCTTGGATCCGGCGCCCTACGAGCAGTACTTC. As protein: CASSLDPAPYEQYF.

The genes are TRBV9 and TRBJ2-1; 9 bases are a match to TRBD2. The CDR3 covers 16 residues. The germline CDR1 and CDR2 sequences are SGDLS and YYNGEE. V gave up 1 base and J gave up 7 bases; unmatched junction bases: 9. This CDR3 reads CASSVPAGGPGNEQFF. CDR3 bases: TGTGCCAGCAGCGTACCCGCGGGGGGGCCTGGAAATGAGCAGTTCTTC.

The rearrangement uses TRBV6-6 and TRBJ1-1; 7 positions agree with TRBD1. V was pared by 0 bases and J by 3 bases, with 4 bases of the junction left unmatched. Germline lookup yields CDR1 MNHNY and CDR2 SVGAGI (reference sequence). This CDR3 spans 15 amino acids. The CDR3: CASSYSGRGDTEAFF. CDR3 in DNA: TGTGCCAGCAGTTACTCGGGCAGGGGGGACACTGAAGCTTTCTTT.

J is TRBJ2-7 and V is TRBV6-1; unclear D gene. The CDR3 loop spans 11 amino acids. V lost 2 bases to trimming and J lost 11 bases, with 10 bases between them. Germline values: CDR1 MNHNS, CDR2 SASEGT. In nucleotides, the CDR3 is TGTGCCAGCAGTGAACAGAGCGTAAAGTACTTC. Translating it yields CASSEQSVKYF.

The chain has TRBV5-1 and TRBJ2-3, with 11 nucleotides matching TRBD2. The length of the CDR3 is 16 residues. Looked up from germline, CDR1 is SGHRS and CDR2 is YFSETQ. The V gene end was trimmed by 4 bases and the J gene end by 5 bases; junction bases not matched to a gene: 9. This chain's CDR3 is CASSGLSGGAVDTQYF. CDR3 in DNA: TGCGCCAGCAGCGGACTTAGCGGGGGGGCCGTAGATACGCAGTATTTT.

The rearrangement joins TRBV6-2 or TRBV6-3 to TRBJ1-6; 9 bases are shared with TRBD1. Germline loops: CDR1 MNHEY, CDR2 SVGEGT. The CDR3 totals 15 residues. Trimming at V came to 5 bases and at J to 7 bases, leaving 6 bases not matched to a gene. CDR3 coding DNA: TGTGCCAGCAGTCGGACAGGGGTGGGAAATTCACCCCTCCACTTT. Protein product: CASSRTGVGNSPLHF.